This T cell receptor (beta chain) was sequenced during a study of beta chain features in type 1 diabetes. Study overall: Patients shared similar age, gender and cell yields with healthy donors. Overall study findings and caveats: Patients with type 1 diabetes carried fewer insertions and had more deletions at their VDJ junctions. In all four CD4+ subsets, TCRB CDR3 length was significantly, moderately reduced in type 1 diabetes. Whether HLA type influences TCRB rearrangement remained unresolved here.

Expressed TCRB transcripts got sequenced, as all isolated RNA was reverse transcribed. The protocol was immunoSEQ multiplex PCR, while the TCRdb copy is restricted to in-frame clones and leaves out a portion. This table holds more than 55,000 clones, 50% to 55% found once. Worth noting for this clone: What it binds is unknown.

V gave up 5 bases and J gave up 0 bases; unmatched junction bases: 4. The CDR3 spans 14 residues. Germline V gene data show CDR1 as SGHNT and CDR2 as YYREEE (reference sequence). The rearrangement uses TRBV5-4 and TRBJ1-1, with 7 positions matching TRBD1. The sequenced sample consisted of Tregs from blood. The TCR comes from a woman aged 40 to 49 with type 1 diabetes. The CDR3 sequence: CASRWDSVNTEAFF. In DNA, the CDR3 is TGTGCCAGCAGATGGGACAGCGTGAACACTGAAGCTTTCTTT.